This T cell receptor (beta chain) is from a study of blood T cell repertoires in COVID-19. This CDR3 has 14 amino acids. V was clipped by 5 bases and J by 6 bases, with 15 bases between them. Per germline, CDR1 SEHNR and CDR2 FQNEAQ (reference sequence). Per the original data handling: Estimation of nucleated cell counts was performed using reference gene primer amplification. Assay used: immunoSEQ multiplex PCR; TCRdb lists only in-frame clones, some missing. V and J calls and clone size are given by that table; D and trimming were obtained from the DNA. The sample lists a few hundred thousand clones; 70% to 90% were seen once.

The clonotype originates from a man aged 50-59 years with acute or convalescent COVID-19. Input material: peripheral blood. This chain joins TRBV7-9 and TRBJ2-3; possible D gene TRBD1, 6 bases. The CDR3 sequence: CASSLQGGKDTQYF. DNA of the CDR3: TGTGCCAGCAGCCTACAAGGGGGTAAGGATACGCAGTATTTT.